The clone carrying this T cell receptor (beta chain) showed up just a few times. Its antigen is currently unknown. Each CDR3 protein gets one entry after TCRdb re-called the 5' RACE reads with MiXCR. The sample lists roughly 350,000 distinct CDR3 sequences, 10% to 15% occurring once. The CDR3 extends over 15 amino acids. The V gene lost 1 base and the J gene lost 1 base, with 10 bases spanning the gap. Germline V gene sequence: CDR1 SGHVS, CDR2 FNYEAQ. This sample was included in a study of identical twins. Study-level findings and limits: Analyses of zero insertions could be partly confounded by invariant MAIT and iNKT cells. Instead of following the same donors, the conclusions were based on cross-sectional statistical analysis.

The same sample was also used in a study of yellow fever vaccine responses in identical twins.

The chain couples TRBV7-6 to TRBJ2-5; no firm D call. This receptor was identified in a woman between 18 and 29 years old in good health. The sequencing input was CD8+ T cells sorted from blood. As DNA, the CDR3 is TGTGCCAGCAGCTTAGAGGCCGCACTCCAAGAGACCCAGTACTTC. Protein: CASSLEAALQETQYF.